This T cell receptor beta chain came from a study of T cells of healthy individuals. The CDR3 runs 16 residues. Per germline, CDR1 LGHDT and CDR2 YNNKEL (reference sequence). The germline V and J ends were trimmed by 0 bases and 5 bases, with 14 bases remaining between them. Via MiXCR, TCRdb re-called the 5' RACE reads, giving one row per CDR3 protein. This table holds tens of thousands of distinct CDR3 sequences, 14% to 15% found once. This chain connects TRBV3-1 to TRBJ2-4; D possibly uses TRBD1 or TRBD2 (6 bases each). The TCR sequence derives from a human donor in good health. The DNA of the CDR3 is TGTGCCAGCAGCCAAGATCTCGGGGGCGGCCAAAACATTCAGTACTTC. Its translation is CASSQDLGGGQNIQYF.